This TCR beta chain stems from a study of sequential checkpoint blockade in melanoma. Deletions cut 3 bases from V and 6 bases from J, with 15 bases between. The CDR3 contains 14 residues. CDR1 and CDR2 (germline): MDHEN, SYDVKM. Assay: immunoSEQ multiplex PCR; the TCRdb copy retains only in-frame clones and omits some. The sample yields some 40,000 clones, 80% to 90% seen once. Noted treatment: randomized to nivolumab then ipilimumab (arm A) or the reverse (arm B). The TCR originated in a human donor with melanoma. This sequence joins TRBV28 and TRBJ2-7; possibly TRBD1 for D (8 bases). Here the sequenced sample was CD8+ T cells sorted from blood (inferred from file names), taken from a patient given nivolumab and ipilimumab in sequence. CDR3 DNA: TGTGCCAGCAGTTTCCTGACAGGGGAGGGCGAGCAGTACTTC. It specifies CASSFLTGEGEQYF.